The 31 T cell receptor beta chains listed next were all sequenced from one sample in a study of cytomegalovirus exposure and HLA in healthy donors (dated by TCRdb to the late 2010s). Library preparation used the immunoSEQ multiplex PCR assay. The table was pulled from immuneACCESS by TCRdb, which kept in-frame rearrangements only. Such tables lose some clones; where checked, under half of the loss comes from unresolved V genes, and the rest has no known cause. The sample table shows over 250,000 clones, and 65% to 90% are seen once. The ten biggest clones cover about 1% of the sample. Input material: PBMCs. Receptors were obtained from a woman aged 18-29 years in good health and CMV-seronegative.

The chain recombines TRBV25-1 with TRBJ2-3, with 7 bases fitting TRBD1. V shed 8 bases and J 5 bases; nucleotides not matched to a gene: 13. Germline V gives CDR1 MGHDK, CDR2 SYGVNS. There are 15 residues in the CDR3. This CDR3 reads CASRPLGGGVDTQYF. Written as DNA, the CDR3 is TGTGCCAGCCGTCCCTTAGGGGGCGGTGTAGATACGCAGTATTTT.

The gene calls are TRBV4-1 and TRBJ2-7; 10 bases match TRBD2. Per germline, CDR1 MGHRA and CDR2 YSYEKL. Germline trimming cut 1 base from V and 3 bases from J; bases unmatched to any gene: 6. The CDR3 covers 16 residues. The CDR3 loop reads CASSQGGTSELYEQYF. The CDR3 region has the DNA TGCGCCAGCAGCCAAGGGGGGACTAGCGAGCTCTACGAGCAGTACTTC.

The chain has TRBV11-2 and TRBJ2-7, with D uncertain. This CDR3 contains 14 residues. Germline values: CDR1 SGHAT, CDR2 FQNNGV. V lost 2 bases and J 1 base, leaving 9 bases between the germline ends. CDR3 region: CASSLQQDSYEQYF. The CDR3, as DNA: TGTGCCAGCAGCTTACAGCAGGATTCCTACGAGCAGTACTTC.

The gene calls are TRBV11-3 and TRBJ2-7, with D tentatively TRBD1 (6 bases). Trimming shortened V by 4 bases and J by 9 bases, and 22 bases separated the two germline ends. The germline V gene has CDR1 SGHNT and CDR2 YENEEA. The CDR3 sequence is 15 residues long. In DNA, the CDR3 is TGTGCCAGCAGCTACGGACGAACAGGGCCTCCGCGGCAGTACTTC. Protein sequence: CASSYGRTGPPRQYF.

The chain couples TRBV6-6 to TRBJ1-1; D unclear. The germline V gene encodes CDR1 MNHNY and CDR2 SVGAGI (reference sequence). The CDR3 totals 15 residues. V was shortened by 0 bases and J by 0 bases, with 8 bases between the two germline ends. The CDR3 DNA is TGTGCCAGCAGTTACTCGCGGGGAGTGAACACTGAAGCTTTCTTT. This gives the protein CASSYSRGVNTEAFF.

This sequence joins TRBV28 and TRBJ2-7; D gene uncertain. V was shortened by 9 bases and J by 3 bases, with 9 bases between the two germline ends. The CDR3 is made up of 11 amino acids. The germline gives CDR1 MDHEN, CDR2 SYDVKM. CDR3 sequence reads: CASLTGYEQYF. In nucleotides, the CDR3 is TGTGCCAGTTTAACTGGCTACGAGCAGTACTTC.

The rearrangement uses TRBV6-1 and TRBJ1-2; D is unresolved. Germline V gene data show CDR1 as MNHNS and CDR2 as SASEGT. CDR3 length equals 14 residues. Deletions cut 8 bases from V and 3 bases from J, with 16 bases between. The CDR3 nucleotides are TGTGCCAGCTACGAGACGGGATTATACTATGGCTACACCTTC. This encodes CASYETGLYYGYTF.

The CDR3 loop reads CASSRASSGYNEQFF. The CDR3 region has the DNA TGTGCCAGCTCACGCGCGTCTAGCGGGTACAATGAGCAGTTCTTC. V gene TRBV28 combines with J gene TRBJ2-1, with TRBD2 identical over 8 bases. The CDR3 totals 15 residues. V shed 8 bases, J shed 4 bases, and the junction held 10 bases outside the gene matches. CDR1 is MDHEN, CDR2 SYDVKM, per germline.

Notes on this clone: In the same sample, other DNA sequences code for this CDR3. The CDR3 coding sequence is TGTGCCAGCAGCGTAGGGACAGGCAGCTCCTACGAGCAGTACTTC. This gives the protein CASSVGTGSSYEQYF. The chain has TRBV9 and TRBJ2-7; 7 positions match TRBD1. The ends lost 0 bases at V and 0 bases at J; junction bases unmatched: 3. The CDR3 extends over 15 amino acids. Germline-derived CDR1 and CDR2 are SGDLS and YYNGEE.

This chain joins TRBV6-1 and TRBJ1-1; tentatively, D is TRBD1 (6 bases). CDR3 size: 15 residues. Trimming took off 6 bases at V and 1 base at J, with 15 bases between the two ends. Germline-derived CDR1 and CDR2 are MNHNS and SASEGT. CDR3 DNA: TGTGCCAGCAGCCCCAGGGGAGCAGGGAACACTGAAGCTTTCTTT. Amino acid sequence: CASSPRGAGNTEAFF.

This clone appeared a few times. The J gene is TRBJ2-7, the V gene TRBV30; 7 positions match TRBD1. This CDR3 has 12 amino acids. Germline V gene data show CDR1 as GTSNPN and CDR2 as SVGIG (reference sequence). V dropped 2 bases and J dropped 3; count of bases not matched to a gene: 1. The CDR3 protein is CAWSPGGYEQYF. Here the CDR3 DNA reads TGTGCCTGGAGTCCAGGGGGCTACGAGCAGTACTTC.

This rearrangement joins TRBV4-3 to TRBJ1-2; TRBD1 matches 8 bases. Germline CDR1 LGHNA, CDR2 YSLEER. V shed 3 bases, J shed 3 bases, and the junction held 6 bases outside the gene matches. The CDR3 is 15 residues long. CDR3 nucleotide sequence: TGCGCCAGCAGCCAGGACCAGACAGGGGACTATGGCTACACCTTC. Residues: CASSQDQTGDYGYTF.

J is TRBJ2-2 and V is TRBV6-1; D might be TRBD2 (5 bases). Between the trimmed V and J ends, which lost 9 bases and 7 bases, there was a span of 9 bases. The CDR3 length is 11 residues. Looked up from germline, CDR1 is MNHNS and CDR2 is SASEGT. CDR3 sequence reads: CASKRSGELFF. The DNA for the CDR3 is TGTGCCAGTAAGCGGAGCGGGGAGCTGTTTTTT.

The chain combines TRBV29-1 with TRBJ1-1; perhaps TRBD1 as D (6 bases). Trimming left V 6 bases short and J 6 bases short, with 11 bases between. Germline-derived CDR1 and CDR2 are SQVTM and ANQGSEA. This CDR3 is 11 amino acids long. CDR3 region: CSVTGSAEAFF. The CDR3, as DNA: TGCAGCGTAACAGGGAGCGCTGAAGCTTTCTTT.

The chain links TRBV19 to TRBJ2-2, with 8 bases lining up with TRBD2. The V gene's germline CDR1 is LNHDA and CDR2 SQIVND (reference sequence). With V trimmed by 6 bases and J by 8 bases, 14 bases remained unmatched. The CDR3 is 16 residues long. The DNA of the CDR3 is TGTGCCAGTAGGGGTAAAGCGGGAGTAGTGCCGGGGGAGCTGTTTTTT. Its protein product is CASRGKAGVVPGELFF.

The chain links TRBV18 to TRBJ2-3, with TRBD1 as a possible D gene (6 bases). Trimming took 3 bases from V and 2 from J, leaving 12 bases between them. The CDR3 loop spans 15 amino acids. Germline V gene lookup returns CDR1 KGHSH and CDR2 LQKENI. The chain's CDR3 is CASSPVQGITDTQYF. The DNA of the CDR3 is TGTGCCAGCTCACCTGTCCAGGGGATCACAGATACGCAGTATTTT.

The chain joins TRBV28 to TRBJ1-4; 10 positions match TRBD1. Germline V gene sequence: CDR1 MDHEN, CDR2 SYDVKM. This CDR3 is 17 amino acids long. Germline trimming cut 6 bases from V and 5 bases from J; bases unmatched to any gene: 12. The CDR3 sequence is CASSLGLPGQGNEKLFF. The CDR3, as DNA: TGTGCCAGCAGCCTGGGGCTGCCGGGACAGGGGAATGAAAAACTGTTTTTT.

The V call is TRBV7-6, the J call TRBJ2-2; 7 bases match TRBD1. The V and J ends lost 5 bases and 0 bases, in that order; junction bases with no gene match: 9. The CDR3 loop spans 17 amino acids. Per the germline V gene, CDR1 is SGHVS and CDR2 is FNYEAQ. The CDR3 region has the DNA TGTGCCAGCAGCCGATTTGTAGGGGGCACGAACACCGGGGAGCTGTTTTTT. It encodes CASSRFVGGTNTGELFF.

The chain recombines TRBV2 with TRBJ2-2; perhaps TRBD1 as D (6 bases). V lost 3 bases and J 2 bases, leaving 13 bases between the germline ends. The V gene's germline CDR1 is SNHLY and CDR2 FYNNEI. CDR3 length: 16 residues. The CDR3 region is CASSDTYRENTGELFF. The CDR3 region has the DNA TGTGCCAGCAGTGATACTTACAGGGAAAACACCGGGGAGCTGTTTTTT. The full variable domain, its missing parts supplied by reference TRBV2 and TRBJ2-2, is EPEVTQTPSHQVTQMGQEVILRCVPISNHLYFYWYRQILGQKVEFLVSFYNNEISEKSEIFDDQFSVERPDGSNFTLKIRSTKLEDSAMYFCASSDTYRENTGELFFGEGSRLTVL.

The V gene is TRBV5-4, the J gene TRBJ1-2; maybe TRBD1 (5 bases). The CDR3 covers 15 residues. Trimming stripped 4 bases from V and 2 bases from J, with 15 bases between. Germline CDR1 reads SGHNT; CDR2 reads YYREEE (reference sequence). The chain's CDR3 is CASSLPPAGNYGYTF. CDR3 nucleotide sequence: TGTGCCAGCAGCCTCCCCCCGGCAGGGAACTATGGCTACACCTTC.

The V gene is TRBV15, the J gene TRBJ2-7; 8 nucleotides match TRBD2. Unmatched junction bases numbered 10, after V lost 3 bases and J lost 0 bases. Looked up from germline, CDR1 is LNHNV and CDR2 is YYDKDF (reference sequence). There are 17 residues in the CDR3. CDR3 region: CATSRKRNSGASYEQYF. In DNA, the CDR3 is TGTGCCACCAGCAGGAAGCGGAATAGCGGGGCCTCCTACGAGCAGTACTTC.

The rearrangement joins TRBV6-1 to TRBJ1-1; 9 positions match TRBD1. The CDR3 runs 14 residues. CDR1 is MNHNS, CDR2 SASEGT, per germline. With 9 bases clipped from V and 7 bases from J, the junction kept 12 bases outside the gene matches. CDR3 bases: TGTGCCAGTATCCCCCATGACAGGGGGTATGAAGCTTTCTTT. Its protein is CASIPHDRGYEAFF.

The chain employs TRBV27 and TRBJ2-3; 7 bases agree with TRBD2. Trimming cost V 2 bases and J 4 bases; bases outside gene matches: 3. CDR3 size: 14 residues. Germline loops: CDR1 MNHEY, CDR2 SMNVEV (reference sequence). The CDR3 sequence is CASSLAGVSDTQYF. The CDR3, as DNA: TGTGCCAGCAGTTTAGCGGGGGTGTCAGATACGCAGTATTTT.

The chain is built from TRBV19 and TRBJ1-1, with D hard to call. Germline V gene sequence: CDR1 LNHDA, CDR2 SQIVND (reference sequence). Trimming stripped 7 bases from V and 10 bases from J, with 16 bases between. This CDR3 is built from 12 residues. CDR3 amino acids: CASNPLEGAAFF. The DNA for the CDR3 is TGTGCCAGTAACCCACTAGAGGGAGCAGCTTTCTTT.

The chain is built from TRBV9 and TRBJ2-7; a possible D gene is TRBD1 (5 bases). CDR1 and CDR2 (germline): SGDLS, YYNGEE. Trimming took off 0 bases at V and 5 bases at J, with 12 bases between the two ends. The CDR3 consists of 14 residues. Written as DNA, the CDR3 is TGTGCCAGCAGCGTAGAGGTCAGGGCCGACGAGCAGTACTTC. Translated, it gives CASSVEVRADEQYF.

This clone appeared a single time. The rearrangement uses TRBV27 and TRBJ2-2, with TRBD1 identical over 9 bases. The CDR3 is made up of 13 amino acids. The germline CDR1 and CDR2 sequences are MNHEY and SMNVEV (reference sequence). V was pared by 9 bases and J by 5 bases, with 4 bases of the junction left unmatched. The DNA for the CDR3 is TGTGCCAGTCGGACAGGGGTTACCGGGGAGCTGTTTTTT. Encoded protein: CASRTGVTGELFF.

The chain couples TRBV27 to TRBJ2-7; 10 nucleotides line up with TRBD1. Germline V CDR1 and CDR2: MNHEY, SMNVEV (reference sequence). The CDR3 extends over 15 amino acids. Trimming removed 3 bases from V and 1 base from J; junction bases left unmatched: 3. DNA for the CDR3: TGTGCCAGCAGTTTCCGGGACAGGGGATCCTACGAGCAGTACTTC. Translated: CASSFRDRGSYEQYF.

The chain carries TRBV10-3 and TRBJ1-1; the D gene is possibly TRBD1 (6 bases). The CDR3 loop spans 18 amino acids. V lost 2 bases to trimming and J lost 4 bases, with 23 bases between them. Germline values: CDR1 ENHRY, CDR2 SYGVKD. Here the CDR3 DNA reads TGTGCCATCAGTGAGCCCACCTACGAACAGGGATTAATCACTGAAGCTTTCTTT. Protein sequence: CAISEPTYEQGLITEAFF.

This chain joins TRBV2 and TRBJ1-5; no clear D gene. CDR1 and CDR2 from the germline V gene are SNHLY and FYNNEI. The CDR3 is 14 amino acids. Trimming took off 6 bases at V and 5 bases at J, with 14 bases between the two ends. Here the CDR3 DNA reads TGTGCCAGCAGATCACCGGGTCTTTATCAGCCCCAGCATTTT. Protein product: CASRSPGLYQPQHF.

V and J are TRBV16 and TRBJ1-1, with D possibly matching TRBD1 (5 bases). Germline V lookup: CDR1 KGHSY, CDR2 FQNENV. Trimming shortened V by 4 bases and J by 0 bases, and 12 bases separated the two germline ends. The CDR3 totals 15 residues. In nucleotides, the CDR3 is TGTGCCAGCAGCCTGGGACTGGACATGAACACTGAAGCTTTCTTT. It translates to CASSLGLDMNTEAFF.

This sequence joins TRBV19 and TRBJ1-6, with no clear D. The germline gives CDR1 LNHDA, CDR2 SQIVND (reference sequence). The CDR3 contains 14 residues. V lost 5 bases to trimming and J lost 4 bases, with 9 bases between them. The DNA of the CDR3 is TGTGCCAGTAGTCTCGGTTGGTATAATTCACCCCTCCACTTT. Translating gives CASSLGWYNSPLHF.